The present TCR beta chain was sequenced within a study of radiotherapy plus CTLA-4 blockade in lung cancer. Study-wide context: In 18% of patients, objective responses were seen; roughly 28% had disease control. Overall study findings and caveats: Clones of tumor-derived TCRs expanded in blood after radiotherapy plus ipilimumab.

Germline V gene lookup returns CDR1 SGHTA and CDR2 FQGNSA. CDR3 length: 12 amino acids. Unmatched junction bases numbered 5, after V lost 6 bases and J lost 7 bases. Comments on this clone: Its cognate antigen is unknown.

Sequenced by immunoSEQ multiplex PCR; TCRdb stores in-frame clones only, minus some. Among roughly 53,000 clones listed, approximately 85% were seen once. The sequenced sample was peripheral blood, obtained from a patient treated with radiotherapy plus ipilimumab. This chain connects TRBV7-2 to TRBJ2-7; the match to TRBD1 covers 8 bases. The clonotype comes from a human donor with non-small cell lung cancer whose response to radiotherapy plus ipilimumab could not be evaluated. The CDR3 DNA reads TGTGCCAGCAGAATGGACAGGGCAGAGCAGTACTTC. It encodes CASRMDRAEQYF.